The rows below give T cell receptor beta chains drawn from one sample of a study of cytomegalovirus exposure and HLA in healthy donors. Method: immunoSEQ multiplex PCR; TCRdb's copy keeps in-frame clones and lacks some. The sample holds around 140,000 clones, 65% to 85% seen once. The specimen was PBMCs. Receptors originate from a male donor in good health and CMV-seronegative. Both conserved end residues are trimmed from each CDR3. The size of a clone is reported for some rows only, either as once, few or many, or as a class for expanded clones.

V gene,J gene,clone size,CDR3 protein
TRBV7-9,TRBJ2-7,few,ASSPRSGYEQY
TRBV4-3,TRBJ2-7,few,ASSQALAGESNEQY
TRBV5-1,TRBJ2-2,-,ASSRYDSGELF
TRBV6-5,TRBJ1-1,-,ASSYGAYTEAF
TRBV10-3,TRBJ2-3,-,AISDSGRDPDTQY
TRBV11-2,TRBJ2-1,-,ASSTGNEQF
TRBV6-5,-,-,ASRDLAGGANEQY
TRBV5-4,TRBJ2-7,-,ASSPAGREGYEQY
TRBV29-1,-,-,SVLDRGDEQY
TRBV2,TRBJ1-1,-,ASSEAPRQGNTEAF
TRBV7-6,TRBJ2-5,-,ASRKAGEETQY